The 23 T cell receptor beta chains in this list originate from one sample, sequenced in a study of metastatic and nonmetastatic thyroid tumors (dated by TCRdb to 2018 to 2020). The library relied on PCR. Instrument on record: Illumina HiSeq 4000. The raw public reads went through TCRdb reprocessing: fastp at Q25, MiXCR clone calling, in-frame beta chains kept. The sample contains 15,000 to 25,000 clones, about 23% of them found a single time. The ten top clones hold 8.5% to 12% of the sample. None of the patients had been given any treatment before thyroid surgery. Sequenced material: tumor tissue. Source of these receptors: a male donor with papillary thyroid cancer or a benign thyroid nodule (not recorded which). Some clones in this sample may be carry-over from other donors' samples.

This clone was observed many times. The chain uses TRBV18 and TRBJ2-1, with D possibly TRBD2 on 5 matching bases. Trimming removed 6 bases at V and 2 bases at J, with 8 bases between. The CDR3 runs to 13 residues. Germline CDR1 is KGHSH and CDR2 is LQKENI. CDR3 region: CASSGNTYNEQFF. The CDR3 coding sequence is TGTGCCAGCTCCGGGAATACCTACAATGAGCAGTTCTTC.

This clone was found many times. The chain recombines TRBV29-1 with TRBJ2-3; no definite D call. The CDR3 has 13 residues. Trimming took 4 bases from V and 0 from J, leaving 8 bases between them. The germline CDR1 and CDR2 sequences are SQVTM and ANQGSEA. CDR3 coding DNA: TGCAGCGTTGCCGGATCTAGCACAGATACGCAGTATTTT. It yields the protein CSVAGSSTDTQYF.

By share, this clone ranks as medium-sized (0.01 to 0.1%). This rearrangement joins TRBV5-1 to TRBJ2-2; D might be TRBD2 (5 bases). The CDR3 loop spans 15 amino acids. The germline V and J ends were trimmed by 2 bases and 0 bases, with 8 bases remaining between them. Germline CDR1 SGHRS, CDR2 YFSETQ. CDR3 sequence reads: CASSFGSANTGELFF. Written as DNA, the CDR3 is TGCGCCAGCAGCTTTGGGAGCGCGAACACCGGGGAGCTGTTTTTT. Looking up the rest from reference TRBV5-1 and TRBJ2-2 gives the full variable domain: KAGVTQTPRYLIKTRGQQVTLSCSPISGHRSVSWYQQTPGQGLQFLFEYFSETQRNKGNFPGRFSGRQFSNSRSEMNVSTLELGDSALYLCASSFGSANTGELFFGEGSRLTVL.

The chain recombines TRBV6-1 with TRBJ1-5; 7 nucleotides line up with TRBD1. This CDR3 has 15 amino acids. V lost 5 bases to trimming and J lost 0 bases; unmatched junction nucleotides: 4. From germline, CDR1 is MNHNS and CDR2 SASEGT. The CDR3 DNA reads TGTGCCAGCAGTCCCACAGGGGATAGCAATCAGCCCCAGCATTTT. Translation gives CASSPTGDSNQPQHF.

This clone was detected ten times or more. The rearrangement joins TRBV5-1 to TRBJ2-7; maybe TRBD2 (5 bases). CDR1 is SGHRS and CDR2 is YFSETQ in the germline V gene. The CDR3 extends over 14 amino acids. The V and J ends lost 0 bases and 3 bases respectively, with 10 bases between them. CDR3 nucleotide sequence: TGCGCCAGCAGCTTGGTTGGGGAGAGCTACGAGCAGTACTTC. It encodes CASSLVGESYEQYF.

This clone was detected many times. The V and J genes are TRBV19 and TRBJ2-1; 7 bases align to TRBD2. Germline V gene data show CDR1 as LNHDA and CDR2 as SQIVND (reference sequence). Unmatched junction bases numbered 5, after V lost 3 bases and J lost 3 bases. The CDR3 sequence is 15 residues long. CDR3 sequence: CASSISGKNYNEQFF. Here the CDR3 DNA reads TGTGCCAGTAGTATCAGCGGGAAAAACTACAATGAGCAGTTCTTC.

This clone has ten or more counts. This chain uses TRBV7-8 with TRBJ1-5, with 10 positions matching TRBD1. CDR1 and CDR2 from the germline V gene are SGHVS and FQNEAQ. V trimming: 6 bases; J trimming: 6 bases; junction bases outside the gene matches: 8. The CDR3 length is 15 residues. CDR3 DNA sequence: TGTGCCAGCAGGCCATCAGGGACAGGGGCTCAGCCCCAGCATTTT. This gives the protein CASRPSGTGAQPQHF. Combining the CDR3 with reference TRBV7-8 and TRBJ1-5 gives the whole variable domain GAGVSQSPRYKVAKRGQDVALRCDPISGHVSLFWYQQALGQGPEFLTYFQNEAQLDKSGLPSDRFFAERPEGSVSTLKIQRTQQEDSAVYLCASRPSGTGAQPQHFGDGTRLSIL.

The rearrangement links TRBV9 to TRBJ2-2; 11 bases match TRBD2. In germline, CDR1 is SGDLS, CDR2 YYNGEE. With 4 bases clipped from V and 10 bases from J, the junction kept 12 bases outside the gene matches. This CDR3 spans 16 amino acids. This CDR3 reads CASSPRPGTSGLELFF. The CDR3 coding sequence is TGTGCCAGCAGCCCCCGTCCGGGGACTAGCGGACTGGAGCTGTTTTTT.

This clone appeared many times. The chain links TRBV27 to TRBJ1-5; D ambiguous. V gave up 2 bases and J gave up 0 bases, with 5 bases separating them. The V gene's germline CDR1 is MNHEY and CDR2 SMNVEV (reference sequence). The length of the CDR3 is 14 residues. CDR3 protein: CASSLRYSNQPQHF. CDR3 in DNA: TGTGCCAGCAGTTTACGTTATAGCAATCAGCCCCAGCATTTT.

The chain has TRBV7-6 and TRBJ1-1; possible D gene TRBD1, 5 bases. V lost 5 bases and J 5 bases, leaving 18 bases between the germline ends. This CDR3 has 15 amino acids. Germline V gene data show CDR1 as SGHVS and CDR2 as FNYEAQ. CDR3 residues: CASSEVPGARTEAFF. CDR3 coding DNA: TGTGCCAGCAGCGAAGTTCCCGGGGCGCGGACTGAAGCTTTCTTT.

At least ten counts were recorded for this clone. Distinct nucleotide sequences in the sample also encode this CDR3. This chain uses TRBV12-3 or TRBV12-4 with TRBJ2-3; 8 bases align to TRBD1. The V segment lost 5 bases and the J segment 0 bases; nucleotides outside the gene matches: 7. The CDR3 contains 16 residues. CDR3 in amino acids: CASSLKDRASTDTQYF. The CDR3 bases are TGTGCCAGCAGTCTAAAGGACAGGGCTAGCACAGATACGCAGTATTTT.

This clone was seen many times. This chain connects TRBV28 to TRBJ2-7; weak D call: TRBD2 (5 bases). Germline CDR1 MDHEN, CDR2 SYDVKM. This CDR3 region has 13 residues. The ends were cut back, 8 bases at V and 0 bases at J, with 11 bases in the middle. CDR3 loop: CASHSVTSYEQYF. The CDR3 DNA reads as TGTGCCAGCCATAGCGTTACCTCCTACGAGCAGTACTTC.

The table lists this clone with many counts. Just one base apart from a much larger clone, this may be a read error. This chain connects TRBV27 to TRBJ1-2; TRBD1 is a possible D gene (5 bases). This CDR3 region has 9 residues. Germline CDR1 is MNHEY and CDR2 is SMNVEV (reference sequence). The chain's CDR3 is CWEGNGYTF. The CDR3 DNA is TGTTGGGAGGGGAATGGCTACACCTTC.

This chain uses TRBV28 with TRBJ2-7; 8 bases align to TRBD2. The V gene end was trimmed by 4 bases and the J gene end by 3 bases; junction bases not matched to a gene: 17. The CDR3 spans 18 residues. Germline loops: CDR1 MDHEN, CDR2 SYDVKM. This chain's CDR3 is CASSSSSQGLEGVYEQYF. The CDR3 DNA reads TGTGCCAGCAGTTCCTCATCCCAGGGACTAGAGGGAGTCTACGAGCAGTACTTC.

The chain has TRBV6-1 and TRBJ1-6; unclear D gene. Germline V CDR1 and CDR2: MNHNS, SASEGT. CDR3 size: 12 residues. Trimming left V 5 bases short and J 10 bases short, with 9 bases between. The CDR3 bases are TGTGCCAGCAGTCCCCTCCTCTCACCCCTCCACTTT. Its protein product is CASSPLLSPLHF.

This clone was detected many times. The rearrangement links TRBV29-1 to TRBJ1-1; TRBD1 aligns across 8 bases. The CDR3 covers 19 residues. Germline trimming cut 8 bases from V and 0 bases from J; bases unmatched to any gene: 23. Germline CDR1 SQVTM, CDR2 ANQGSEA. In nucleotides, the CDR3 is TGCAGCTCCACTCCTCACGCGCCGGGACAGGCTTACATGAACACTGAAGCTTTCTTT. Its protein product is CSSTPHAPGQAYMNTEAFF.

Remarks on this clone: An end of the junction does not agree with germline; a read error may underlie this. The chain carries TRBV12-3 or TRBV12-4 and TRBJ1-2, with no clear D. The CDR3 extends over 11 amino acids. CDR3 loop: CASSLRYCYTF. CDR3 bases: TGTGCCAGCAGTTTGCGCTATTGCTACACCTTC.

This clone was recorded at least ten times. The CDR3 DNA reads TGTGCCAGCAGCGTAGCGGGAGTAGGGACAGATACGCAGTATTTT. This codes for CASSVAGVGTDTQYF. J is TRBJ2-3 and V is TRBV9; TRBD2 is a possible D gene (6 bases). In germline, CDR1 is SGDLS, CDR2 YYNGEE. The CDR3 length is 15 residues. The V end was cut by 0 bases, the J end by 3 bases, with 11 bases between.

This clone has at least ten counts. This chain's CDR3 is CASSLDFGQPQHF. CDR3 sequence (DNA): TGTGCCAGCAGCTTAGACTTTGGGCAGCCCCAGCATTTT. V is TRBV11-2 and J is TRBJ1-5, with D uncertain. Germline V gene sequence: CDR1 SGHAT, CDR2 FQNNGV. V was trimmed by 0 bases and J by 7 bases, leaving 7 bases between them. This CDR3 spans 13 amino acids.

In this sample, this clone is medium-sized. This chain joins TRBV10-1 and TRBJ1-1, with D possibly being TRBD1 (5 bases). The V gene's germline CDR1 is WNHNN and CDR2 SYGVQD (reference sequence). Trimming removed 0 bases from V and 7 bases from J, with 15 bases in between. The CDR3 is 15 amino acids. CDR3 nucleotide sequence: TGCGCCAGCAGTGAGTCGATGGTAGGAAGGGGTGAAGCTTTCTTT. Translation: CASSESMVGRGEAFF.

This clone was seen at least ten times. The chain carries TRBV2 and TRBJ2-1; 8 bases are shared with TRBD1. The CDR3 is 14 residues long. V gave up 11 bases and J gave up 6 bases; unmatched junction bases: 12. Per germline, CDR1 SNHLY and CDR2 FYNNEI. The CDR3 sequence is CAAKTGEMINEQFF. The CDR3 region has the DNA TGTGCCGCCAAGACAGGGGAAATGATCAATGAGCAGTTCTTC.

This clone was seen repeatedly, ten times or more. The rearrangement joins TRBV4-2 to TRBJ1-3; 9 bases are shared with TRBD1. Germline CDR1 LGHNA, CDR2 YNFKEQ. With V trimmed by 5 bases and J by 1 base, 9 bases remained unmatched. This CDR3 spans 17 amino acids. The CDR3 DNA is TGTGCCAGCAGCACCTCTCTTGGGACAGGGTCTGGAAACACCATATATTTT. This encodes CASSTSLGTGSGNTIYF.

The V call is TRBV12-3 or TRBV12-4, the J call TRBJ2-2, with 9 bases fitting TRBD2. The length of the CDR3 is 16 residues. V trimming: 1 base; J trimming: 3 bases; junction bases outside the gene matches: 3. This CDR3 is CASSLERGAYTGELFF. CDR3 DNA: TGTGCCAGCAGTTTAGAGCGGGGGGCCTACACCGGGGAGCTGTTTTTT.